The present T cell receptor beta chain was sequenced within a study of blood T cell repertoires in COVID-19 (dated by TCRdb to the early 2020s). Some background on the complete study: The collaborator samples originated in the United States, Italy and Spain and spanned the acute and convalescent phases of COVID-19. Where available, HLA class I and class II types were obtained from metadata supplied by the sample provider rather than from assay-based typing. A de-identified subject ID, COVID-19 status, age in years and sex were almost always included in the sample metadata. Subjects who had been exposed to COVID-19, were actively infected with it, or had recovered from it provided the deeply sampled blood TCRbeta repertoires that made up the dataset. The repertoires were released in a freely available public database meant as a resource for research on the immune response to SARS-CoV-2. The samples were drawn from two sources: the first 160 participants of the ongoing ImmuneRACE study, and 1,000 to 1,500 subjects contributed by 6 global collaborators. The material from the prospective study consisted of cDNA or gDNA derived from T cells, B-cell-depleted T cells, or PBMCs. General findings and caveats noted by the study authors: How much clinical and demographic metadata was included differed by source and by participant, and the metadata was provided uncurated.

Trimming takes 2 bases from V and 2 bases from J, and the germline ends sit 10 bases apart. From the germline V gene, CDR1 is ENHRY and CDR2 is SYGVKD. There are 14 amino acids in the CDR3, from cysteine to phenylalanine inclusive. This entry keeps only the CDR3 DNA: 42 bases, framed from base 1. The immunoSEQ Assay, a bias-controlled multiplex PCR, was used to amplify TCRbeta CDR3 regions from genomic DNA. Concerning the study's data processing: The number of nucleated cells in each sample was estimated by amplification of reference gene primers within the assay. To quantify the absolute abundance of each unique TCRbeta CDR3 rearrangement, sequence reads were collapsed and filtered. For each sample, productive Simpson clonality was calculated by taking the square root of Simpson's diversity index across productive rearrangements. TCRdb limited this immuneACCESS table to in-frame rearrangements with V and J called. A share of clones is missing; checked studies link under half to unresolved V genes, and the rest is unexplained. Clone size and the V and J calls come from that table; the DNA yielded D and trimming. The sample table lists approximately 230,000 clones, about four fifths of them with a count of one. In total, the top ten clones hold roughly 5.7% of the sample.

Each collaborating institution followed its own protocols to collect whole blood in K2EDTA tubes. For TCRbeta analysis, collaborators shipped samples as frozen whole blood, isolated PBMCs, or DNA extracted from either of those sample types. In its sample, this clone was seen a few times. Its antigen is currently not known. No base qualities exist here, and no much larger clone lies one base off it. The chain employs TRBV10-3 and TRBJ2-7, with TRBD2 as a weak D call on 5 bases. Sequenced sample: peripheral blood. The receptor comes from a man of 80 years or more with acute or convalescent COVID-19. The CDR3 protein sequence reads: CAISEIRDPYEQYF. The nucleotide sequence is given as TGTGCCATCAGTGAGATTCGGGATCCCTACGAGCAGTACTTC.